The rows below give T cell receptor beta chains drawn from one sample of a study of T cells of healthy individuals. One entry per CDR3 protein results from TCRdb running MiXCR on the 5' RACE reads. The table lists 40,000 to 65,000 distinct CDR3 sequences, 14% to 15% of them singletons. The receptors were gathered from a human donor in good health. Each CDR3 is given with its conserved first and last residue. Fields, in order: J gene, V gene, CDR3 protein.

>TRBJ2-3|TRBV27
CATTGLAGEFGTQYF
>TRBJ2-1|TRBV4-3
CASSQDRRPSEQFF
>TRBJ2-7|TRBV10-3
CATFRAQGANEQYF
>TRBJ2-5|TRBV24-1
CATSVGTQETQYF
>TRBJ1-4|TRBV11-2
CVSSPGQGSEKLFF
>TRBJ2-7|TRBV5-1
CASSAQDNEQYF
>TRBJ2-2|TRBV7-2
CASSRDRANTGELFF
>TRBJ2-3|TRBV2
CATRTSGGRSTDTQYF
>TRBJ1-2|TRBV6-5
CASSLTVTGGHYGYTF
>TRBJ1-3|TRBV5-1
CASSSLTGSGNTIYF
>TRBJ1-4|TRBV28
CASSDEKLFF
>TRBJ2-7|TRBV9
CASSVAPGQSYEQYF
>TRBJ2-7|TRBV10-3
CAISRTGVGYEQYF
>TRBJ2-7|TRBV29-1
CSAGDRQHEQYF
>TRBJ2-2|TRBV9
CASSPSPGGRGGELFF
>TRBJ2-1|TRBV20-1
CSARGLAGTNEQFF
>TRBJ1-2|TRBV7-9
CASSLATAYGYTF
>TRBJ2-5|TRBV12-3/TRBV12-4
CASNLRGGAETQYF
>TRBJ2-2|TRBV9
CASGMLTGELFF
>TRBJ2-3|TRBV7-2
CASSSRSGADTQYF
>TRBJ2-3|TRBV6-5
CASSSKDRVWDTRYF
>TRBJ1-6|TRBV20-1
CSATPGQTNSPLHF
>TRBJ2-5|TRBV19
CASSIGYNEYQETQYF
>TRBJ1-5|TRBV12-5
CASGLLREFSNQPQHF
>TRBJ1-1|TRBV28
CASTILQGKAFF
>TRBJ2-5|TRBV12-3/TRBV12-4
CASSLARETSGQETQYF
>TRBJ2-4|TRBV9
CASSVAGTAGNIQYF
>TRBJ2-7|TRBV4-3
CASSQETATYEQYF
>TRBJ2-3|TRBV20-1
CSVPGLAGFTDTQYF
>TRBJ1-1|TRBV9
CASSVGGRPNTEAFF